Following are 31 T cell receptor beta chains from one sample sequenced in a study of monozygotic twins with inflammatory bowel disease (dated by TCRdb to between 2018 and 2020). Libraries were made using 5' RACE. The listed sequencing device is Illumina HiSeq 2500. Reprocessed by TCRdb, the reads give a single entry per CDR3 protein sequence, without DNA. The sample's clone listing holds 440,000 or so distinct CDR3 sequences. Together, the top ten hold 2% to 3% of the sample. Source material: blood. All receptors derive from a human donor with ulcerative colitis or Crohn's disease, or a healthy co-twin of an affected twin (not recorded which).

The chain joins TRBV18 to TRBJ1-3. Per germline, CDR1 KGHSH and CDR2 LQKENI. This CDR3 is 13 amino acids long. CDR3: CASSPDSGNTIYF.

The V call is TRBV9, the J call TRBJ2-2; checking the TCRdb D call of TRBD1 is not possible without DNA. Germline CDR1 and CDR2: SGDLS and YYNGEE. This CDR3 is 15 amino acids long. Here the CDR3 reads CASSVGRTGTGELFF.

V gene TRBV20-1 combines with J gene TRBJ1-6. This CDR3 region has 18 residues. Per the germline V gene, CDR1 is DFQATT and CDR2 is SNEGSKA (reference sequence). The CDR3 protein is CSARGFGPHNSYNSPLHF.

This chain joins TRBV12-3 or TRBV12-4 and TRBJ1-6; TCRdb reports TRBD1, a call that lacks DNA to check it against. This CDR3 comprises 15 residues. The CDR3 loop is CASSHGQGYNSPLHF.

This sequence joins TRBV6-2 or TRBV6-3 and TRBJ2-7; as DNA is missing, the TRBD1 call by TCRdb cannot be tested. The germline gives CDR1 MNHEY, CDR2 SVGEGT. This CDR3 comprises 16 residues. The chain's CDR3 is CASSPRQGMNSYEQYF.

This chain joins TRBV12-3 or TRBV12-4 and TRBJ2-7; with no DNA, the TCRdb D assignment of TRBD1 cannot be verified. This CDR3 is built from 15 residues. CDR3 loop: CASSTTPDRWCEQYF.

The chain combines TRBV29-1 with TRBJ2-7; checking the TCRdb D call of TRBD2 is not possible without DNA. Germline V gene sequence: CDR1 SQVTM, CDR2 ANQGSEA. CDR3 length equals 15 residues. The CDR3 is CSVEDTSGRDYEQYF.

The chain couples TRBV13 to TRBJ2-7; the TRBD2 assignment by TCRdb is unverifiable without DNA. Germline-derived CDR1 and CDR2 are PRHDT and FYEKMQ (reference sequence). The CDR3 is 14 residues long. CDR3 protein: CASNKRLALHEQYF.

This chain uses TRBV6-1 with TRBJ1-2; no DNA is available, so the TRBD1 call from TCRdb remains unchecked. The CDR3 runs to 14 residues. Germline CDR1 MNHNS, CDR2 SASEGT. The CDR3 reads CASSARWPGYGYTF.

The chain couples TRBV7-9 to TRBJ2-7. Germline loops: CDR1 SEHNR, CDR2 FQNEAQ (reference sequence). This CDR3 spans 13 amino acids. CDR3 protein: CASSHYNSYEQYF.

The chain employs TRBV5-4 and TRBJ2-1. The CDR3 is 12 amino acids. Germline values: CDR1 SGHNT, CDR2 YYREEE (reference sequence). The CDR3 sequence is CASSLPNVEQFF.

The chain couples TRBV6-1 to TRBJ2-7; TCRdb outputs TRBD2, but without DNA this stays unchecked. The CDR3 sequence is 14 residues long. Germline V gene sequence: CDR1 MNHNS, CDR2 SASEGT. CDR3 loop: CASSDGTSGYEQYF.

J is TRBJ1-1 and V is TRBV10-3; TCRdb calls TRBD1, which cannot be checked without DNA. The CDR3 runs to 13 residues. CDR1 ENHRY and CDR2 SYGVKD come from the germline V gene. CDR3 protein: CAIAQGMNTEAFF.

The chain joins TRBV10-2 to TRBJ2-5; absent DNA, TCRdb's TRBD2 call cannot be checked. Germline V lookup: CDR1 WSHSY, CDR2 SAAADI. This CDR3 contains 14 residues. The CDR3 is CASSRLAGKETQYF.

The chain employs TRBV14 and TRBJ1-5; TCRdb outputs TRBD1, but without DNA this stays unchecked. Germline assignment: CDR1 SGHDN and CDR2 FVKESK. This CDR3 spans 15 amino acids. The CDR3 spells CASSPGTGKNQPQHF. Together with reference TRBV14 and TRBJ1-5, the CDR3 gives the full variable domain: EAGVTQFPSHSVIEKGQTVTLRCDPISGHDNLYWYRRVMGKEIKFLLHFVKESKQDESGMPNNRFLAERTGGTYSTLKVQPAELEDSGVYFCASSPGTGKNQPQHFGDGTRLSIL.

The CDR3 reads CASSLAGGINQPQHF. The chain joins TRBV7-2 to TRBJ1-5. This CDR3 is 15 amino acids long. Germline loops: CDR1 SGHTA, CDR2 FQGNSA.

This sequence joins TRBV20-1 and TRBJ2-1; TCRdb outputs TRBD1, but without DNA this stays unchecked. The V gene's germline CDR1 is DFQATT and CDR2 SNEGSKA (reference sequence). This CDR3 region has 14 residues. CDR3 in amino acids: CSAPGAGGKREQFF.

The chain couples TRBV20-1 to TRBJ2-7. The CDR3 runs 12 residues. Germline values: CDR1 DFQATT, CDR2 SNEGSKA (reference sequence). The CDR3 protein is CSAVRGPYEQYF.

The chain recombines TRBV14 with TRBJ1-3; TCRdb's D call, TRBD1, is unchecked because there is no DNA. The CDR3 is 15 amino acids. Germline lookup yields CDR1 SGHDN and CDR2 FVKESK. CDR3 sequence reads: CASSFRGSSGNTIYF.

The CDR3 protein is CSGEVMVAGNSYEQYF. The gene calls are TRBV29-1 and TRBJ2-7; there is no DNA to check the TCRdb D call of TRBD2. Germline lookup yields CDR1 SQVTM and CDR2 ANQGSEA. This CDR3 spans 16 amino acids.

This chain links TRBV11-2 with TRBJ2-5; absent DNA, TCRdb's TRBD2 call cannot be checked. The CDR3 sequence is 18 residues long. The germline gives CDR1 SGHAT, CDR2 FQNNGV. CDR3 sequence reads: CASSLEILAGGLQETQYF.

The chain's CDR3 is CSARNSRGPQYF. V usage is TRBV20-1 and J usage is TRBJ2-7; TCRdb names TRBD1, which stays unverified in the absence of DNA. The CDR3 length is 12 residues. In germline, CDR1 is DFQATT, CDR2 SNEGSKA (reference sequence).

This chain connects TRBV19 to TRBJ2-2; TCRdb designates TRBD2, a call that cannot be tested without DNA. From germline, CDR1 is LNHDA and CDR2 SQIVND (reference sequence). CDR3 length: 20 amino acids. The CDR3 sequence: CASSIRPGLAGGTNTGELFF.

This chain connects TRBV20-1 to TRBJ2-6; no DNA is available, so the TRBD2 call from TCRdb remains unchecked. The germline V gene has CDR1 DFQATT and CDR2 SNEGSKA (reference sequence). The CDR3 runs 17 residues. The CDR3 region is CSASGGRSNSGANVLTF.

The chain recombines TRBV7-8 with TRBJ1-5; the TCRdb D gene call, TRBD1, has no DNA to confirm it. The V gene's germline CDR1 is SGHVS and CDR2 FQNEAQ. The CDR3 is 15 residues long. The CDR3 region is CASSSTAPSNQPQHF. The full variable domain, completed using reference TRBV7-8 and TRBJ1-5, is GAGVSQSPRYKVAKRGQDVALRCDPISGHVSLFWYQQALGQGPEFLTYFQNEAQLDKSGLPSDRFFAERPEGSVSTLKIQRTQQEDSAVYLCASSSTAPSNQPQHFGDGTRLSIL.

The chain is built from TRBV7-2 and TRBJ2-1. The length of the CDR3 is 16 residues. In germline, CDR1 is SGHTA, CDR2 FQGNSA. The CDR3 is CASSSSPGGSYNEQFF. Complete variable domain (other parts from reference TRBV7-2 and TRBJ2-1): GAGVSQSPSNKVTEKGKDVELRCDPISGHTALYWYRQSLGQGLEFLIYFQGNSAPDKSGLPSDRFSAERTGGSVSTLTIQRTQQEDSAVYLCASSSSPGGSYNEQFFGPGTRLTVL.

The chain recombines TRBV6-5 with TRBJ1-1; the D gene TCRdb calls, TRBD1, cannot be checked with no DNA. The germline gives CDR1 MNHEY, CDR2 SVGAGI. The CDR3 consists of 16 residues. CDR3 sequence: CASSYLPRLSNTEAFF.

The rearrangement links TRBV7-9 to TRBJ2-2. Germline lookup yields CDR1 SEHNR and CDR2 FQNEAQ (reference sequence). There are 14 residues in the CDR3. The CDR3 here is CASSLGTHTGELFF.

V usage is TRBV20-1 and J usage is TRBJ2-6; TCRdb picks TRBD1, but there is no DNA to check that call. This CDR3 contains 14 residues. Per the germline V gene, CDR1 is DFQATT and CDR2 is SNEGSKA (reference sequence). The CDR3 here is CSALRGSGANVLTF.

V usage is TRBV5-1 and J usage is TRBJ2-2; as DNA is missing, the TRBD2 call by TCRdb cannot be tested. The CDR3 extends over 15 amino acids. Looked up from germline, CDR1 is SGHRS and CDR2 is YFSETQ. This CDR3 reads CASSLAGGQAGELFF.

This chain joins TRBV7-2 and TRBJ2-7; as DNA is missing, the TRBD1 call by TCRdb cannot be tested. The V gene's germline CDR1 is SGHTA and CDR2 FQGNSA. The CDR3 is 16 residues long. The CDR3 reads CASSGFFGTYNGEQYF.